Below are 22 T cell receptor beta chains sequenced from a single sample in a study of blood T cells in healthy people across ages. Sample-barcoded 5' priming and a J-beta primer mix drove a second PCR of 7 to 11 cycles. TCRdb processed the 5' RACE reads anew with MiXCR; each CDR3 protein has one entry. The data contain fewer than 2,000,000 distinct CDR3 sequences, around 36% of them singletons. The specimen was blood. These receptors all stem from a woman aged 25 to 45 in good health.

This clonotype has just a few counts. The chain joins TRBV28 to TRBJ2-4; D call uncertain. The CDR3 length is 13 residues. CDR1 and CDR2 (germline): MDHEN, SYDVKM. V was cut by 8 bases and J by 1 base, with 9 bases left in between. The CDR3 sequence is CASLGSAKNIQYF. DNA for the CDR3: TGTGCCAGCTTAGGCAGCGCCAAAAACATTCAGTACTTC.

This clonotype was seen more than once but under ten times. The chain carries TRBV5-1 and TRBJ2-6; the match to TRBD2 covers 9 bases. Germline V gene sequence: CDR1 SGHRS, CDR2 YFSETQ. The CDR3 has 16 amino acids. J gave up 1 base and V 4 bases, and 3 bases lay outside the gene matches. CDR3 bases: TGCGCCAGCAGCAATAGCGGGAGATCTGGGGCCAACGTCCTGACTTTC. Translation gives CASSNSGRSGANVLTF.

The CDR3 spells CASSQEPGGLSPPQHF. For the CDR3, the DNA is TGCGCCAGCAGCCAAGAGCCAGGGGGGCTTTCACCGCCCCAGCATTTT. J is TRBJ1-5 and V is TRBV4-1; 7 bases line up with TRBD1. The CDR3 length is 16 residues. The V gene's germline CDR1 is MGHRA and CDR2 YSYEKL. V dropped 0 bases and J dropped 9; count of bases not matched to a gene: 11.

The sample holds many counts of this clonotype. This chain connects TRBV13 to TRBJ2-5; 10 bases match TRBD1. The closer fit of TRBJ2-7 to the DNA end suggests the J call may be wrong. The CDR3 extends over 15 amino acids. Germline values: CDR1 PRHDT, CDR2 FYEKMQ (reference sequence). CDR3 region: CASSRQGQGLNEQYF. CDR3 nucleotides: TGTGCCAGCAGCCGACAGGGACAGGGGTTGAACGAGCAGTACTTC.

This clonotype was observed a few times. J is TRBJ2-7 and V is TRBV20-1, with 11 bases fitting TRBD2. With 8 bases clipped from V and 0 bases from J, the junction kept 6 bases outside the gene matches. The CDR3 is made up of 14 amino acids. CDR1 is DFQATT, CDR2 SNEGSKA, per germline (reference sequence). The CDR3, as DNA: TGCAGTACACTAGCGGGAGCGCTCTCCTACGAGCAGTACTTC. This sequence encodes CSTLAGALSYEQYF.

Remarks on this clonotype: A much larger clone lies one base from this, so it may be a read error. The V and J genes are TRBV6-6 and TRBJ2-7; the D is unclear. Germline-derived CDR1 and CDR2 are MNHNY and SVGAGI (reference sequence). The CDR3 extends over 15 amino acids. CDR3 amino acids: CAGSYSIASNYEQYF. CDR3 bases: TGTGCCGGCAGTTACTCTATTGCTTCGAACTACGAGCAGTACTTC.

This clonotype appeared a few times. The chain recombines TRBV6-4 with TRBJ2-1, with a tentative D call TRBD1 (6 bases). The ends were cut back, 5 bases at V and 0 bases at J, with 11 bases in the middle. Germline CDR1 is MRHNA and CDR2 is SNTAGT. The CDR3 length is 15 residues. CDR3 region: CASSPGQDSYNEQFF. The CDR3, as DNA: TGTGCCAGCAGTCCGGGACAAGACTCCTACAATGAGCAGTTCTTC.

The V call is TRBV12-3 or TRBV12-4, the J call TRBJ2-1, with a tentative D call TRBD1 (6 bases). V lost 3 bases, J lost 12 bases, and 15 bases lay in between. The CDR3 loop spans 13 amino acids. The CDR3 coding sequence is TGTGCCAGCAGTTTGGTCTGGGGGCGGGTGCAGTTCTTC. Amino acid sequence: CASSLVWGRVQFF.

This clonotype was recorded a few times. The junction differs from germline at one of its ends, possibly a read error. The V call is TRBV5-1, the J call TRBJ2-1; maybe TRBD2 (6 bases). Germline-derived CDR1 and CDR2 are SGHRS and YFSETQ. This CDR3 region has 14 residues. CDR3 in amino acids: CASSLAGGYSEQFF. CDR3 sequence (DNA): TGCGCCAGTAGCTTGGCCGGAGGGTACAGTGAGCAGTTCTTC.

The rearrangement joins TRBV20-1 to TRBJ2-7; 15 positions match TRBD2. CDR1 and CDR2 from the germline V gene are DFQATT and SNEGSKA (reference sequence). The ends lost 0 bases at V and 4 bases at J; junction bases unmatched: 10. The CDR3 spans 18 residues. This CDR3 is CSARDRGTSGRPRYEQYF. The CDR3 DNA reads TGCAGTGCTAGAGATAGGGGGACTAGCGGGAGGCCCAGGTACGAGCAGTACTTC.

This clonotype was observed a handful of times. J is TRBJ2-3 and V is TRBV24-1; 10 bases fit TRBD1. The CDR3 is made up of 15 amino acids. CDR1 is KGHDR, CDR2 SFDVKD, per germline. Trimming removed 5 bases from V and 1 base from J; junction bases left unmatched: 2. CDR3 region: CATSGQGAGTDTQYF. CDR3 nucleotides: TGTGCCACCAGTGGACAGGGGGCCGGCACAGATACGCAGTATTTT.

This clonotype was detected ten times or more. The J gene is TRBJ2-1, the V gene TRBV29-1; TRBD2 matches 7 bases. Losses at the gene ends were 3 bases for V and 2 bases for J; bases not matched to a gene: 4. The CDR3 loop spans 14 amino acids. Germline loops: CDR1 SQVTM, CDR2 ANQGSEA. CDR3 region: CSVELADTYNEQFF. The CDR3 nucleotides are TGCAGCGTTGAGCTAGCGGATACCTACAATGAGCAGTTCTTC.

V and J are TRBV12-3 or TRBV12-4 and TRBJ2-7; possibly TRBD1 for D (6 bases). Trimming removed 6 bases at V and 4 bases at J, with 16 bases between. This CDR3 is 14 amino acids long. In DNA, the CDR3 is TGTGCCAGCAGCCGCTCCCAGGGGAAGTACGAGCAGTACTTC. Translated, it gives CASSRSQGKYEQYF.

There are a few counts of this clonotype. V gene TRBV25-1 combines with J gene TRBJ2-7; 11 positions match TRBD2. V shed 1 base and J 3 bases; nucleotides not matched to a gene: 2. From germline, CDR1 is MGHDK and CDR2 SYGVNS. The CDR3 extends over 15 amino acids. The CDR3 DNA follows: TGTGCCAGCAGTGAATGGGGGACTAGCGGCTACGAGCAGTACTTC. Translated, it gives CASSEWGTSGYEQYF.

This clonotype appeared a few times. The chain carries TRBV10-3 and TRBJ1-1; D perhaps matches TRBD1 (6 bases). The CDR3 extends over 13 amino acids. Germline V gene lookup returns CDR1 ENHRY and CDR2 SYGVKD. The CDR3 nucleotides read TGTGCTATCGGTTTACAGGGCCACCCTGAAGCTTTCTTT. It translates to CAIGLQGHPEAFF.

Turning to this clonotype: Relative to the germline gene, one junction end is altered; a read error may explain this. For the CDR3, the DNA is TGTGCCAGTAGTTCGGTCGTGGGCATTCAGTACTTC. Translating it yields CASSSVVGIQYF. The V and J genes are TRBV6-5 and TRBJ2-4; no reliable D call. The CDR3 is 12 residues long. Germline loops: CDR1 MNHEY, CDR2 SVGAGI.

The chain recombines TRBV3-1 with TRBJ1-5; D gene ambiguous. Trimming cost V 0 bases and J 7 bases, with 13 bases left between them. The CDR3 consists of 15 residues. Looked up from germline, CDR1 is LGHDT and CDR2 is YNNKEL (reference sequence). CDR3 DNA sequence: TGTGCCAGCAGCCAAGATGTCGGGGTGGGGCAGCCCCAGCATTTT. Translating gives CASSQDVGVGQPQHF. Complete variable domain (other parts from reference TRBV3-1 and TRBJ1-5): DTAVSQTPKYLVTQMGNDKSIKCEQNLGHDTMYWYKQDSKKFLKIMFSYNNKELIINETVPNRFSPKSPDKAHLNLHINSLELGDSAVYFCASSQDVGVGQPQHFGDGTRLSIL.

CDR3 DNA sequence: TGTGCCAGCAGCTATACAGGGGGCTTAGATGGCTACACCTTC. It encodes CASSYTGGLDGYTF. This chain joins TRBV7-8 and TRBJ1-2; 9 bases are shared with TRBD1. Germline V gene data show CDR1 as SGHVS and CDR2 as FQNEAQ. Losses at the gene ends were 4 bases for V and 6 bases for J; bases not matched to a gene: 6. This CDR3 is built from 14 residues.

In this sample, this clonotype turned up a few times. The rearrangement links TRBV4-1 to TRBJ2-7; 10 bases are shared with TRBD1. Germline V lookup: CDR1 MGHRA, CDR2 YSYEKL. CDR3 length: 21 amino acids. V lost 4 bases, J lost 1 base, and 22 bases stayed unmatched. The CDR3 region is CASSLVARPKSGTGVSYEQYF. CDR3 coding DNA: TGCGCCAGCAGCCTCGTCGCCCGGCCCAAATCCGGGACAGGGGTGTCCTACGAGCAGTACTTC.

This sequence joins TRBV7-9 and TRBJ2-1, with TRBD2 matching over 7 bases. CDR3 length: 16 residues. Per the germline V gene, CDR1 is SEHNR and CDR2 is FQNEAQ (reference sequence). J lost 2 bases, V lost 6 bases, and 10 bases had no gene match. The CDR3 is CASSSRESGAYNEQFF. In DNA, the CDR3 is TGTGCCAGCAGTAGTAGAGAAAGCGGGGCCTACAATGAGCAGTTCTTC.

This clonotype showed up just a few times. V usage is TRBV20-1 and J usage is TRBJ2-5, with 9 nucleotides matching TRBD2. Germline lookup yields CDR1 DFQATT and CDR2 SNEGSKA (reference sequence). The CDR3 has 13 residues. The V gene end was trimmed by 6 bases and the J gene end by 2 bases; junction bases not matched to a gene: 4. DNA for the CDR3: TGCAGTGCCGGGGGACTAGCACAAGAGACCCAGTACTTC. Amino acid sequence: CSAGGLAQETQYF.

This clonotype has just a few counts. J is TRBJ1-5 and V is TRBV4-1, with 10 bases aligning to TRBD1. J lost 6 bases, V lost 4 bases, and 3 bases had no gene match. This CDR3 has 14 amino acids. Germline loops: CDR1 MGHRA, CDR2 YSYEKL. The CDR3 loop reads CASSPGQGFQPQHF. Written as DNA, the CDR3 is TGCGCCAGCAGCCCGGGACAGGGGTTTCAGCCCCAGCATTTT.